The sequence of this T cell receptor (beta chain) was determined in a study of OX40 agonist ivuxolimab in advanced cancers. Concerning the study at large: The costimulatory receptor OX40 (CD134) was targeted by ivuxolimab, a fully human IgG2 agonistic monoclonal antibody. Patients were allowed to have had prior anti-PD-1, anti-PD-L1 or anti-CTLA-4 therapy, and approximately 40% of the dose-escalation patients had previously received checkpoint inhibitors. The dose-escalation cohort was about 83% male with a mean age of approximately 60 years, ranging from roughly 20 to 85. Three dose-escalation patients achieved partial responses, one with hepatocellular carcinoma and two with cutaneous melanoma. Intravenous ivuxolimab was administered to patients every 2 weeks at six dose levels: 0.01, 0.1, 0.3, 1.5, 3 and 10 mg/kg. Of the roughly 53 patients in dose escalation, about 20 had hepatocellular carcinoma, some 15 had melanoma, 9 had renal cell carcinoma and 9 had head and neck cancer. The purpose of peripheral TCRbeta sequencing was to test whether ivuxolimab changed TCR sequence diversity and led to clonal T-cell expansion. The monotherapy dose-escalation portion (N = 52 patients) of the phase I ivuxolimab trial is reported in the paper. The paper's findings and limits, for the study overall: The antigen specificity of the peripheral T cells that underwent clonal expansion was not determined. Low levels of normalized T-cell clonal expansion were also seen in some patients who did not respond. At doses of 0.1 to 3.0 mg/kg, clonal expansion of both CD4+ and CD8+ blood T cells was observed from baseline to week 6. In the 0.1-3.0 mg/kg groups, partial responders had among the lowest normalized peripheral clonal expansion, particularly in CD8+ T cells. On average, CD8+ T cells showed more expanded clones than CD4+ T cells after ivuxolimab.

Patients with a history of autoimmune disease or receiving systemic immunosuppression were excluded from the trial. Peripheral blood for TCR sequencing was collected from all dose cohorts at baseline, on cycle 4 day 1, and on cycle 7 day 1. Samples were obtained from an open-label, multicenter, first-in-human phase I dose-escalation trial of ivuxolimab. Adults with locally advanced or metastatic head and neck squamous cell, hepatocellular, melanoma or renal cell carcinoma were enrolled in the trial. Before TCR sequencing, CD4+ T cells and CD8+ T cells were sorted from peripheral blood as separate populations. Spanning cysteine to phenylalanine, the CDR3 consists of 15 amino acids. Only the CDR3 region is kept as DNA, spanning 45 bases read in frame from base 1. V loses 6 bases of germline sequence and J loses 4 bases, and the interval between the two ends is 19 bases. From a lookup of the germline V gene, CDR1 and CDR2 are KGHSH and LQKENI.

Genomic DNA was isolated from the sorted cells so that the TCRbeta CDR3 region could be sequenced. The immunoSEQ Assay was used for sequencing of TCRbeta CDR3 regions. TCRdb stores this immuneACCESS table with in-frame sequences only. Part of the clones is absent; in the studies checked, under half of the shortfall reflects unresolved V genes, and no reason is known for the rest. This sample comprises tens of thousands of clones, about 83% of them detected only once. The ten most abundant clones make up about 1% of the sample. Details on this clone: What this receptor recognizes is not known. It has no much larger one-base neighbor in the sample; base qualities were not kept.

The specimen was CD4+ or CD8+ T cells sorted from blood, collected in a trial of the OX40 agonist ivuxolimab. Recombination connected TRBV18 to TRBJ2-7; no D gene is confidently identified. The receptor comes from an adult with an advanced solid tumor such as melanoma, head and neck, liver or kidney cancer. The CDR3 reads CASSGPRPPGYEQYF. The DNA reads TGTGCCAGCTCTGGGCCGAGACCGCCGGGTTACGAGCAGTACTTC.